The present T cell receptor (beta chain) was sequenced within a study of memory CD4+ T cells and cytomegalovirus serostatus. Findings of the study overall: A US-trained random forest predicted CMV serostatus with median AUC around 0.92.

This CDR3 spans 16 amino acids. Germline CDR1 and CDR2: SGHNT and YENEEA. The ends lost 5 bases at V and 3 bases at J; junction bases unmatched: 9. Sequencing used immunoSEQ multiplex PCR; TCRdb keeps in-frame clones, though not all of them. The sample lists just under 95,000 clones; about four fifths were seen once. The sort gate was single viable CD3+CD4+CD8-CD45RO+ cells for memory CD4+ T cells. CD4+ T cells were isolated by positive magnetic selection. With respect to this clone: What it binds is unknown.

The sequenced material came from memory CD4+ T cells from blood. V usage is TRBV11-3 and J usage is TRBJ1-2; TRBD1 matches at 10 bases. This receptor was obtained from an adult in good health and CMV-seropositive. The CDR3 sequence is CASSGRQGAGHYGYTF. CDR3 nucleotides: TGTGCCAGCAGCGGAAGACAGGGGGCCGGGCACTATGGCTACACCTTC. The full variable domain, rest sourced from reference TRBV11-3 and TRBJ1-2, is EAGVVQSPRYKIIEKKQPVAFWCNPISGHNTLYWYLQNLGQGPELLIRYENEEAVDDSQLPKDRFSAERLKGVDSTLKIQPAELGDSAVYLCASSGRQGAGHYGYTFGSGTRLTVV.